The rows below give T cell receptor beta chains drawn from one sample of a study of T-cell memory formation after mild COVID-19. Each CDR3 protein is one row after TCRdb ran MiXCR on the 5' RACE reads. The sample has 210,000 or so distinct CDR3 sequences, roughly a tenth seen once. The source material was PBMCs or a T cell subset sorted from them (not recorded which). The receptors shown here come from a man between 18 and 35 years old who had mild COVID-19 (a few samples of this study predate the infection). Cell type and time point are not known. The CDR3 runs from the conserved cysteine through the conserved F or W. D genes are given only for firm matches. Clone size is given for some rows only: seen once, a few or many times, or a class if the clone is expanded.

d_call: -
v_call: TRBV9
clone_size: -
j_call: TRBJ2-5
cdr3_aa: CASSKNVEGQETQYF
cdr3_nt: TGTGCCAGCAGCAAAAATGTCGAGGGGCAAGAGACCCAGTACTTC

d_call: -
v_call: TRBV7-2
clone_size: few
j_call: TRBJ1-1
cdr3_aa: CASSLAWTEKDEAFF
cdr3_nt: TGTGCCAGCAGCTTAGCTTGGACGGAAAAAGATGAAGCTTTCTTT

d_call: -
v_call: TRBV2
clone_size: -
j_call: TRBJ2-1
cdr3_aa: CAGRGRDYNEQFF
cdr3_nt: TGTGCCGGAAGGGGGCGGGACTACAATGAGCAGTTCTTC

d_call: -
v_call: TRBV4-2
clone_size: -
j_call: TRBJ2-3
cdr3_aa: CASSQDSGLFYSSTDTQYF
cdr3_nt: TGTGCCAGCAGCCAAGATTCGGGGCTATTCTATTCTAGCACAGATACGCAGTATTTT

d_call: TRBD1
v_call: TRBV24-1
clone_size: few
j_call: TRBJ2-7
cdr3_aa: CATLRDSAYEQYF
cdr3_nt: TGTGCCACCCTACGGGACAGTGCCTACGAGCAGTACTTC

d_call: -
v_call: TRBV11-2
clone_size: -
j_call: TRBJ2-3
cdr3_aa: CASSLEWKGRGYTDTQYF
cdr3_nt: TGTGCCAGCAGCTTAGAGTGGAAGGGCCGGGGATACACAGATACGCAGTATTTT

d_call: TRBD1
v_call: TRBV5-1
clone_size: -
j_call: TRBJ1-1
cdr3_aa: CASSQDRSVMNTEAFF
cdr3_nt: TGCGCCAGCAGCCAGGACAGGTCGGTCATGAACACTGAAGCTTTCTTT

d_call: TRBD1
v_call: TRBV27
clone_size: -
j_call: TRBJ2-7
cdr3_aa: CASRLAGTGVYEQYF
cdr3_nt: TGTGCCAGCAGACTCGCCGGGACAGGGGTATACGAGCAGTACTTC

d_call: -
v_call: TRBV6-2/TRBV6-3
clone_size: few
j_call: TRBJ1-1
cdr3_aa: CASSSLQVTMNTEAFF
cdr3_nt: TGTGCCAGCAGTTCTCTGCAGGTGACAATGAACACTGAAGCTTTCTTT

d_call: TRBD1
v_call: TRBV5-1
clone_size: -
j_call: TRBJ2-4
cdr3_aa: CASSLAPRGTKNIQYF
cdr3_nt: TGCGCCAGCAGCTTGGCTCCCAGGGGGACCAAAAACATTCAGTACTTC

d_call: -
v_call: TRBV5-4
clone_size: -
j_call: TRBJ1-5
cdr3_aa: CASSQGGQPPNQPQHF
cdr3_nt: TGTGCCAGCAGCCAAGGCGGACAGCCCCCCAATCAGCCCCAGCATTTT

d_call: -
v_call: TRBV7-2
clone_size: few
j_call: TRBJ2-5
cdr3_aa: CASQVGRGGETQYF
cdr3_nt: TGTGCCAGCCAGGTCGGTAGGGGAGGAGAGACCCAGTACTTC

d_call: TRBD2
v_call: TRBV5-1
clone_size: many
j_call: TRBJ2-5
cdr3_aa: CASSFLAGSGETQYF
cdr3_nt: TGCGCCAGCAGCTTTTTAGCGGGGAGTGGGGAGACCCAGTACTTC

d_call: TRBD2
v_call: TRBV5-6
clone_size: many
j_call: TRBJ2-2
cdr3_aa: CASSPGLADTGELFF
cdr3_nt: TGTGCCAGCAGCCCGGGACTAGCGGACACCGGGGAGCTGTTTTTT

d_call: -
v_call: TRBV20-1
clone_size: few
j_call: TRBJ2-3
cdr3_aa: CSPQDLSTDTQYF
cdr3_nt: TGCAGTCCGCAGGATTTGAGCACAGATACGCAGTATTTT

d_call: TRBD2
v_call: TRBV12-3/TRBV12-4
clone_size: -
j_call: TRBJ2-1
cdr3_aa: CASSLPPGGGGSYNEQFF
cdr3_nt: TGTGCCAGCAGTTTGCCCCCTGGCGGCGGGGGTTCCTACAATGAGCAGTTCTTC

d_call: TRBD2
v_call: TRBV5-1
clone_size: few
j_call: TRBJ2-3
cdr3_aa: CASSLQGGADTQYF
cdr3_nt: TGCGCCAGCAGCTTGCAGGGAGGGGCAGATACGCAGTATTTT

d_call: -
v_call: TRBV3-1
clone_size: -
j_call: TRBJ1-1
cdr3_aa: CASSQEGVITEAFF
cdr3_nt: TGTGCCAGCAGCCAAGAGGGGGTTATCACTGAAGCTTTCTTT

d_call: TRBD1
v_call: TRBV5-6
clone_size: few
j_call: TRBJ1-5
cdr3_aa: CASSQTGTGDQPQHF
cdr3_nt: TGTGCCAGCAGCCAAACCGGGACAGGGGATCAGCCCCAGCATTTT

d_call: TRBD1
v_call: TRBV19
clone_size: -
j_call: TRBJ2-3
cdr3_aa: CASTRTGGTDTQYF
cdr3_nt: TGTGCCAGTACTAGGACAGGGGGCACAGATACGCAGTATTTT

d_call: TRBD1
v_call: TRBV11-2
clone_size: many
j_call: TRBJ1-1
cdr3_aa: CASSFTGANTEAFF
cdr3_nt: TGTGCCAGCAGCTTCACAGGGGCGAACACTGAAGCTTTCTTT

d_call: TRBD1
v_call: TRBV27
clone_size: few
j_call: TRBJ1-5
cdr3_aa: CASTPGGYNQPQHF
cdr3_nt: TGTGCCAGCACCCCAGGGGGGTACAATCAGCCCCAGCATTTT

d_call: TRBD2
v_call: TRBV4-2
clone_size: few
j_call: TRBJ2-3
cdr3_aa: CASSQDPSGGDTQYF
cdr3_nt: TGTGCCAGCAGCCAAGATCCTAGCGGGGGGGATACGCAGTATTTT

d_call: -
v_call: TRBV7-2
clone_size: -
j_call: TRBJ1-5
cdr3_aa: CASSLATVGFNQPQHF
cdr3_nt: TGTGCCAGCAGCCTCGCGACAGTCGGCTTTAATCAGCCCCAGCATTTT

d_call: -
v_call: TRBV12-3/TRBV12-4
clone_size: -
j_call: TRBJ1-1
cdr3_aa: CASTLNTEAFF
cdr3_nt: TGTGCCAGCACCCTCAACACTGAAGCTTTCTTT

d_call: -
v_call: TRBV19
clone_size: few
j_call: TRBJ1-1
cdr3_aa: CASSTQGNTEAFF
cdr3_nt: TGTGCCAGTAGTACACAGGGGAACACTGAAGCTTTCTTT

d_call: -
v_call: TRBV4-2
clone_size: -
j_call: TRBJ1-5
cdr3_aa: CASSQDVGPAEPQHF
cdr3_nt: TGTGCCAGCAGCCAAGATGTGGGACCGGCGGAACCCCAGCATTTT

d_call: -
v_call: TRBV25-1
clone_size: -
j_call: TRBJ1-1
cdr3_aa: CASSDRPGVNSEAFF
cdr3_nt: TGTGCCAGCAGTGATCGCCCAGGGGTGAACTCTGAAGCTTTCTTT

d_call: TRBD2
v_call: TRBV20-1
clone_size: few
j_call: TRBJ2-1
cdr3_aa: CSASLSGGAGYNEQFF
cdr3_nt: TGCAGTGCTTCTCTTAGCGGGGGGGCCGGGTACAATGAGCAGTTCTTC

d_call: -
v_call: TRBV7-8
clone_size: few
j_call: TRBJ2-6
cdr3_aa: CASSFRVISGANVLTF
cdr3_nt: TGTGCCAGCAGCTTCCGCGTTATCTCTGGGGCCAACGTCCTGACTTTC

d_call: -
v_call: TRBV10-2
clone_size: many
j_call: TRBJ2-5
cdr3_aa: CASSGRGGETQYF
cdr3_nt: TGCGCCAGCAGTGGCCGCGGTGGCGAGACCCAGTACTTC

d_call: -
v_call: TRBV28
clone_size: few
j_call: TRBJ1-2
cdr3_aa: CASSPGGYDGYTF
cdr3_nt: TGTGCCAGCAGCCCCGGGGGTTATGATGGCTACACCTTC

d_call: -
v_call: TRBV18
clone_size: few
j_call: TRBJ2-3
cdr3_aa: CASSYSTGGMDTQYF
cdr3_nt: TGTGCCAGCTCTTACTCGACGGGGGGCATGGATACGCAGTATTTT

d_call: -
v_call: TRBV6-5
clone_size: many
j_call: TRBJ2-7
cdr3_aa: CASSYSQGSYEQYF
cdr3_nt: TGTGCCAGCAGTTACTCGCAGGGCTCCTACGAGCAGTACTTC

d_call: -
v_call: TRBV29-1
clone_size: many
j_call: TRBJ2-7
cdr3_aa: CSVNRGGYEQYF
cdr3_nt: TGCAGCGTAAACAGGGGAGGATACGAGCAGTACTTC

d_call: TRBD2
v_call: TRBV3-1
clone_size: few
j_call: TRBJ2-3
cdr3_aa: CASSLQRGGHDTQYF
cdr3_nt: TGTGCCAGCAGCTTGCAGCGGGGGGGCCACGATACGCAGTATTTT

d_call: -
v_call: TRBV6-2/TRBV6-3
clone_size: -
j_call: TRBJ2-3
cdr3_aa: CASSYSFVENTDTQYF
cdr3_nt: TGTGCCAGCAGTTACTCGTTCGTAGAAAACACAGATACGCAGTATTTT

d_call: -
v_call: TRBV5-6
clone_size: many
j_call: TRBJ2-1
cdr3_aa: CASSLVRGNSYEQFF
cdr3_nt: TGTGCCAGCAGCTTGGTCCGGGGGAACAGCTATGAGCAGTTCTTC

d_call: -
v_call: TRBV9
clone_size: -
j_call: TRBJ1-2
cdr3_aa: CASSPYRIHNYGYTF
cdr3_nt: TGTGCCAGCAGCCCCTACCGTATACATAACTATGGCTACACCTTC

d_call: -
v_call: TRBV7-2
clone_size: -
j_call: TRBJ2-1
cdr3_aa: CASSPTGTQINEQFF
cdr3_nt: TGTGCCAGCAGCCCCACCGGGACACAGATTAATGAGCAGTTCTTC

d_call: -
v_call: TRBV7-9
clone_size: few
j_call: TRBJ1-2
cdr3_aa: CASTADSGNYGYTF
cdr3_nt: TGTGCCAGCACCGCGGACTCCGGTAACTATGGCTACACCTTC

d_call: -
v_call: TRBV4-2
clone_size: few
j_call: TRBJ2-7
cdr3_aa: CASSLGVGAYEQYF
cdr3_nt: TGTGCCAGCAGCCTTGGGGTCGGGGCCTACGAGCAGTACTTC

d_call: -
v_call: TRBV6-5
clone_size: once
j_call: TRBJ1-2
cdr3_aa: CASTPGWQGNRYTF
cdr3_nt: TGTGCCAGCACTCCCGGGTGGCAGGGTAATCGCTACACCTTC

d_call: -
v_call: TRBV25-1
clone_size: few
j_call: TRBJ2-5
cdr3_aa: CASSDSAGQETQYF
cdr3_nt: TGTGCCAGCAGTGATTCGGCAGGACAAGAGACCCAGTACTTC

d_call: -
v_call: TRBV20-1
clone_size: -
j_call: TRBJ2-3
cdr3_aa: CSARDRVLAIDTQYF
cdr3_nt: TGCAGTGCTAGAGATCGGGTGCTAGCAATAGATACGCAGTATTTT